One and the same sample provided the 8 T cell receptor beta chains below, sequenced in a study of esophageal squamous cell carcinoma under preoperative chemotherapy. The time point here: before preoperative PTX-NDP chemotherapy. From the PCR reads, TCRdb called clonotypes with MiXCR, one entry per CDR3 protein. The profile covers about 16,000 distinct CDR3 sequences, with around 45% appearing a single time and over 25% taken by the ten largest. The biological material was taken from a patient given preoperative chemotherapy. These receptor sequences come from a human donor with esophageal squamous cell carcinoma. The donor label of this sample is uncertain.

The V gene is TRBV12-3 or TRBV12-4, the J gene TRBJ2-3, with D hard to call. V shed 2 bases and J shed 6 bases, with 12 bases lying between them. There are 14 residues in the CDR3. The CDR3 here is CASSLNPTPDTQYF. The DNA for the CDR3 is TGTGCCAGCAGTTTAAACCCGACACCCGATACGCAGTATTTT.

This clonotype was detected once. At one end, the junction sequence differs from germline, possibly due to a read error. This sequence joins TRBV7-2 and TRBJ2-4, with D hard to call. The germline V gene has CDR1 SGHTA and CDR2 FQGNSA. The CDR3 length is 15 residues. The CDR3 DNA reads as TGTGCCAGCAGCCAGGACGGCATAGCCCAAAACATTCAGTACTTC. Encoded protein: CASSQDGIAQNIQYF.

The gene calls are TRBV7-2 and TRBJ2-1, with TRBD2 identical over 10 bases. The end of the DNA is better explained by TRBJ2-7, so the J call may be wrong. This CDR3 comprises 18 residues. Germline CDR1 reads SGHTA; CDR2 reads FQGNSA. The CDR3 loop reads CASSLASSGSSYSYEQYF. CDR3 coding DNA: TGTGCCAGCAGCTTAGCTTCTAGCGGGAGTTCCTACTCCTACGAGCAGTACTTC.

The chain uses TRBV7-6 and TRBJ2-7; no firm D call. Germline assignment: CDR1 SGHVS and CDR2 FNYEAQ. The CDR3 covers 13 residues. Between the trimmed V and J ends, which lost 2 bases and 0 bases, there was a span of 5 bases. CDR3 amino acids: CASSLWDSYEQYF. The DNA of the CDR3 is TGTGCCAGCAGCTTATGGGACTCCTACGAGCAGTACTTC.

The chain employs TRBV7-3 and TRBJ2-4; D may be TRBD1 (5 bases). Germline lookup yields CDR1 SGHTA and CDR2 FQGTGA. CDR3 length: 13 residues. The V end lost 9 bases, the J end lost 13 bases, and 22 bases lay between the germline ends. CDR3 coding DNA: TGTGCCAGGGGGCTAGACGCCAAAGATACGCAGTACTTC. Its translation: CARGLDAKDTQYF.

The gene calls are TRBV29-1 and TRBJ2-7, with 14 positions matching TRBD2. Trimming removed 6 bases from V and 0 bases from J; junction bases left unmatched: 7. CDR3 length equals 16 residues. Germline CDR1 reads SQVTM; CDR2 reads ANQGSEA. CDR3: CSVGTSGSKNSYEQYF. In DNA form, the CDR3 reads TGCAGCGTCGGGACTAGCGGGAGTAAAAACTCCTACGAGCAGTACTTC.

In this sample, this clonotype is medium-sized. This rearrangement joins TRBV12-3 or TRBV12-4 to TRBJ1-2, with 10 bases that match TRBD1. With 5 bases clipped from V and 2 bases from J, the junction kept 8 bases outside the gene matches. The CDR3 is 16 residues long. The CDR3 region is CASSRGQGTLNYGYTF. Written as DNA, the CDR3 is TGTGCCAGCAGTCGGGGACAGGGGACGCTGAACTATGGCTACACCTTC.

In this sample, this clonotype turned up many times. The chain joins TRBV11-2 to TRBJ2-5; 9 bases align to TRBD2. This CDR3 is built from 16 residues. CDR1 and CDR2 from the germline V gene are SGHAT and FQNNGV. V lost 1 base and J lost 1; bases outside the gene matches: 4. CDR3 residues: CASSLVGTSPQETQYF. CDR3 DNA: TGTGCCAGCAGCTTAGTTGGGACTAGCCCCCAAGAGACCCAGTACTTC. The full variable domain, completed using reference TRBV11-2 and TRBJ2-5, is EAGVAQSPRYKIIEKRQSVAFWCNPISGHATLYWYQQILGQGPKLLIQFQNNGVVDDSQLPKDRFSAERLKGVDSTLKIQPAKLEDSAVYLCASSLVGTSPQETQYFGPGTRLLVL.